Sequencing of this T cell receptor (beta chain) was carried out in a study of post-analysis software for immune sequencing data. Study-wide background: Recorded disease courses covered relapsing-remitting, secondary progressive and progressive-relapsing multiple sclerosis. Some patients had no subtype annotation. General study points: The five TRBV segments detected at higher frequency in patients than in controls included TRBV5-6, TRBV5-1 and TRBV20-1. By F measure, samples from a shared preparation batch strongly co-clustered. Relative to controls, patients with multiple sclerosis showed significantly lower normalized Chao1 diversity.

As to this clonotype: Its specificity is unknown.

TCR beta cDNA libraries had unique molecular identifiers. Starting from approximately 1 to 10 million T cells, the study yielded about 490,000 cDNA molecules. Each CDR3 protein is one row after TCRdb ran MiXCR on the PCR reads. The top ten hold 12% of the sample, which has around 440,000 distinct CDR3 sequences, 45% seen once. The CDR3 runs to 12 residues. The V and J ends lost 4 bases and 10 bases respectively, with 15 bases between them. CDR1 SQVTM and CDR2 ANQGSEA come from the germline V gene. This sequence joins TRBV29-1 and TRBJ2-3; tentatively, D is TRBD2 (6 bases). The receptor was isolated from a girl aged 5-17 years with multiple sclerosis. Material: blood. The CDR3 here is CSVVGVGDSQYF. The DNA of the CDR3 is TGCAGCGTTGTAGGGGTGGGGGACTCGCAGTATTTT.